This is a list of T cell receptor beta chains from one sample in a study of technical replicates of blood from several donors. Measured with immunoSEQ multiplex PCR; TCRdb has only the in-frame clones, and not every one. This sample has some 80,000 clones, with about 97% found just once. Sequencing was done on a sample of T cells isolated from PBMCs. These receptors were collected from a human donor in good health. The CDR3 runs from the conserved cysteine through the conserved F or W. Each record gives: CDR3 protein, CDR3 DNA, clone size, V gene, D gene, CDR3 length, J gene. The D gene is left open where the match is weak. Only some rows state a clone size, as once, few, many or a class for expanded clones.

CDR3aa: CASSSRGGTVSDTQYF; CDR3nt: TGTGCCAGCAGCTCACGCGGCGGGACAGTCTCAGATACGCAGTATTTT; abundance: -; v_gene: TRBV9; d_gene: -; len: 16; j_gene: TRBJ2-3
CDR3aa: CASSLRHIAGPPYEQYF; CDR3nt: TGTGCCAGCAGCCTCAGACACATAGCGGGCCCTCCCTACGAGCAGTACTTC; abundance: -; v_gene: TRBV28; d_gene: TRBD2; len: 17; j_gene: TRBJ2-7
CDR3aa: CSANGAYEQYF; CDR3nt: TGCAGTGCAAACGGGGCCTACGAGCAGTACTTC; abundance: -; v_gene: TRBV20-1; d_gene: -; len: 11; j_gene: TRBJ2-7
CDR3aa: CASSRTTFSNEQYF; CDR3nt: TGTGCCAGCAGTCGTACGACATTTTCCAACGAGCAGTACTTC; abundance: -; v_gene: TRBV6-5; d_gene: -; len: 14; j_gene: TRBJ2-7
CDR3aa: CSARERAEQYF; CDR3nt: TGCAGTGCTAGAGAGCGGGCCGAGCAGTACTTC; abundance: -; v_gene: TRBV20-1; d_gene: -; len: 11; j_gene: TRBJ2-7
CDR3aa: CASSDRGPSYEQYF; CDR3nt: TGTGCCAGCAGTGATAGAGGCCCCTCCTACGAGCAGTACTTC; abundance: -; v_gene: TRBV25-1; d_gene: -; len: 14; j_gene: TRBJ2-7
CDR3aa: CASSQESGTSGGVWETQYF; CDR3nt: TGTGCCAGCAGCCAAGAATCCGGGACTAGCGGGGGGGTTTGGGAGACCCAGTACTTC; abundance: -; v_gene: TRBV4-2; d_gene: TRBD2; len: 19; j_gene: TRBJ2-5
CDR3aa: CASQPSGHLYEQYF; CDR3nt: TGTGCCAGCCAACCTTCCGGACACCTCTACGAGCAGTACTTC; abundance: -; v_gene: TRBV11-2; d_gene: -; len: 14; j_gene: TRBJ2-7
CDR3aa: CAGEGGLNTEAFF; CDR3nt: TGTGCCGGCGAGGGAGGGTTGAACACTGAAGCTTTCTTT; abundance: -; v_gene: TRBV5-4; d_gene: -; len: 13; j_gene: TRBJ1-1
CDR3aa: CASSLQGPGELFF; CDR3nt: TGTGCCAGCAGCTTACAGGGTCCCGGGGAGCTGTTTTTT; abundance: -; v_gene: TRBV5-4; d_gene: -; len: 13; j_gene: TRBJ2-2
CDR3aa: CASSSWLSSPSYNEQFF; CDR3nt: TGCGCCAGCAGCTCGTGGCTCTCCTCCCCCTCCTACAATGAGCAGTTCTTC; abundance: -; v_gene: TRBV5-1; d_gene: -; len: 17; j_gene: TRBJ2-1
CDR3aa: CASSLPAENYGYTF; CDR3nt: TGTGCCAGCAGCTTACCCGCCGAGAACTATGGCTACACCTTC; abundance: -; v_gene: TRBV7-8; d_gene: -; len: 14; j_gene: TRBJ1-2
CDR3aa: CASSWTGEGEKLFF; CDR3nt: TGTGCCAGCAGCTGGACAGGGGAGGGTGAAAAACTGTTTTTT; abundance: -; v_gene: TRBV28; d_gene: TRBD1; len: 14; j_gene: TRBJ1-4
CDR3aa: CASSRGPQGYNSPLHF; CDR3nt: TGTGCCAGCAGCCGGGGCCCCCAGGGGTATAATTCACCCCTCCACTTT; abundance: once; v_gene: TRBV13; d_gene: -; len: 16; j_gene: TRBJ1-6
CDR3aa: CASSQGLLNTQYF; CDR3nt: TGCGCCAGCAGCCAAGGACTATTAAATACGCAGTATTTT; abundance: once; v_gene: TRBV5-1; d_gene: -; len: 13; j_gene: TRBJ2-3
CDR3aa: CASSFSGGYEQYF; CDR3nt: TGCGCCAGCAGCTTTTCAGGGGGCTACGAGCAGTACTTC; abundance: -; v_gene: TRBV5-1; d_gene: TRBD1; len: 13; j_gene: TRBJ2-7
CDR3aa: CSVDRGRGEQYF; CDR3nt: TGCAGCGTGGACAGGGGGCGGGGCGAGCAGTACTTC; abundance: -; v_gene: TRBV29-1; d_gene: TRBD1; len: 12; j_gene: TRBJ2-7
CDR3aa: CASSQGTVIRANVLTF; CDR3nt: TGCGCCAGCAGTCAGGGGACAGTGATTAGGGCCAACGTCCTGACTTTC; abundance: -; v_gene: TRBV5-1; d_gene: TRBD1; len: 16; j_gene: TRBJ2-6
CDR3aa: CASSTRTGRGYGYTF; CDR3nt: TGCGCCAGCAGCACCCGGACAGGGAGGGGATATGGCTACACCTTC; abundance: -; v_gene: TRBV5-1; d_gene: TRBD1; len: 15; j_gene: TRBJ1-2
CDR3aa: CASSSSLPTTTTGIRAFF; CDR3nt: TGTGCCAGCAGCTCTAGCCTGCCTACTACTACCACAGGGATTCGAGCTTTCTTT; abundance: once; v_gene: TRBV7-6; d_gene: -; len: 18; j_gene: TRBJ1-1
CDR3aa: CASSGGRYGEQFF; CDR3nt: TGTGCCAGCAGTGGCGGGAGGTACGGTGAGCAGTTCTTC; abundance: few; v_gene: TRBV2; d_gene: TRBD2; len: 13; j_gene: TRBJ2-1
CDR3aa: CASSLADRVSIDTQYF; CDR3nt: TGCGCCAGCAGCTTGGCCGACAGGGTATCTATAGATACGCAGTATTTT; abundance: -; v_gene: TRBV5-1; d_gene: TRBD1; len: 16; j_gene: TRBJ2-3
CDR3aa: CASFRDSSYEQYF; CDR3nt: TGTGCCAGCTTCAGGGACAGCTCCTACGAGCAGTACTTC; abundance: -; v_gene: TRBV6-1; d_gene: TRBD1; len: 13; j_gene: TRBJ2-7
CDR3aa: CASSLDRGSGSGANVLTF; CDR3nt: TGTGCCAGCAGCTTAGATAGGGGATCAGGATCTGGGGCCAACGTCCTGACTTTC; abundance: -; v_gene: TRBV7-9; d_gene: -; len: 18; j_gene: TRBJ2-6
CDR3aa: CASKAGNTGELFF; CDR3nt: TGCGCCAGCAAAGCGGGAAACACCGGGGAGCTGTTTTTT; abundance: -; v_gene: TRBV5-1; d_gene: TRBD2; len: 13; j_gene: TRBJ2-2
CDR3aa: CASSEPGQYSGNTIYF; CDR3nt: TGTGCCAGCAGCGAACCGGGACAATACTCTGGAAACACCATATATTTT; abundance: -; v_gene: TRBV11-3; d_gene: -; len: 16; j_gene: TRBJ1-3
CDR3aa: CASSIVRAVKNTEAFF; CDR3nt: TGTGCCAGTAGTATTGTGCGGGCGGTAAAGAACACTGAAGCTTTCTTT; abundance: once; v_gene: TRBV19; d_gene: -; len: 16; j_gene: TRBJ1-1
CDR3aa: CASSQRGGPTSTDTQYF; CDR3nt: TGCGCCAGCAGCCAAAGGGGGGGACCGACAAGCACAGATACGCAGTATTTT; abundance: -; v_gene: TRBV4-1; d_gene: -; len: 17; j_gene: TRBJ2-3
CDR3aa: CASSHNPWGRNEQFF; CDR3nt: TGTGCCAGCTCTCATAACCCCTGGGGGAGGAATGAGCAGTTCTTC; abundance: -; v_gene: TRBV6-5; d_gene: -; len: 15; j_gene: TRBJ2-1
CDR3aa: CASSELGGGEKLFF; CDR3nt: TGTGCCAGCAGTGAATTAGGAGGTGGGGAAAAACTGTTTTTT; abundance: -; v_gene: TRBV2; d_gene: -; len: 14; j_gene: TRBJ1-4
CDR3aa: CASEINGYGYTF; CDR3nt: TGCGCCAGTGAGATAAACGGCTATGGCTACACCTTC; abundance: -; v_gene: TRBV5-1; d_gene: -; len: 12; j_gene: TRBJ1-2
CDR3aa: CASSLRALTGGRQETQYF; CDR3nt: TGTGCCAGCAGCTTAAGGGCCCTGACAGGGGGCAGGCAAGAGACCCAGTACTTC; abundance: once; v_gene: TRBV7-6; d_gene: TRBD1; len: 18; j_gene: TRBJ2-5
CDR3aa: CASSFQGQAGNTIYF; CDR3nt: TGTGCCAGCAGTTTCCAGGGACAGGCTGGAAACACCATATATTTT; abundance: -; v_gene: TRBV27; d_gene: TRBD1; len: 15; j_gene: TRBJ1-3
CDR3aa: CASSLAGVDNSPLHF; CDR3nt: TGTGCCAGCAGCTTAGCCGGGGTGGATAATTCACCCCTCCACTTT; abundance: -; v_gene: TRBV11-3; d_gene: -; len: 15; j_gene: TRBJ1-6
CDR3aa: CASSYSPGATEAFF; CDR3nt: TGTGCCAGCAGTTACAGTCCGGGTGCCACTGAAGCTTTCTTT; abundance: -; v_gene: TRBV6-6; d_gene: -; len: 14; j_gene: TRBJ1-1
CDR3aa: CASRRGTGAVYEQYF; CDR3nt: TGTGCCAGCAGGAGGGGGACAGGGGCCGTCTACGAGCAGTACTTC; abundance: -; v_gene: TRBV6-5; d_gene: TRBD1; len: 15; j_gene: TRBJ2-7
CDR3aa: CASSLGPKTGELFF; CDR3nt: TGTGCCAGCAGCTTAGGGCCGAAGACCGGGGAGCTGTTTTTT; abundance: -; v_gene: TRBV7-2; d_gene: -; len: 14; j_gene: TRBJ2-2
CDR3aa: CASSLARSEAFF; CDR3nt: TGTGCCAGCAGCTTAGCCCGGTCTGAAGCTTTCTTT; abundance: -; v_gene: TRBV7-2; d_gene: -; len: 12; j_gene: TRBJ1-1
CDR3aa: CASSGTGGAYGYTF; CDR3nt: TGTGCCAGCAGCGGGACAGGGGGCGCCTATGGCTACACCTTC; abundance: -; v_gene: TRBV9; d_gene: TRBD1; len: 14; j_gene: TRBJ1-2
CDR3aa: CASSLLPNQETQYF; CDR3nt: TGCGCCAGCAGCTTACTACCGAACCAAGAGACCCAGTACTTC; abundance: once; v_gene: TRBV5-1; d_gene: -; len: 14; j_gene: TRBJ2-5
CDR3aa: CASRRDRVGNTIYF; CDR3nt: TGCGCCAGCAGAAGGGACAGGGTCGGAAACACCATATATTTT; abundance: -; v_gene: TRBV5-1; d_gene: TRBD1; len: 14; j_gene: TRBJ1-3
CDR3aa: CASSEGFQNYGYTF; CDR3nt: TGTGCCAGCAGTGAGGGCTTCCAGAACTATGGCTACACCTTC; abundance: -; v_gene: TRBV6-1; d_gene: -; len: 14; j_gene: TRBJ1-2